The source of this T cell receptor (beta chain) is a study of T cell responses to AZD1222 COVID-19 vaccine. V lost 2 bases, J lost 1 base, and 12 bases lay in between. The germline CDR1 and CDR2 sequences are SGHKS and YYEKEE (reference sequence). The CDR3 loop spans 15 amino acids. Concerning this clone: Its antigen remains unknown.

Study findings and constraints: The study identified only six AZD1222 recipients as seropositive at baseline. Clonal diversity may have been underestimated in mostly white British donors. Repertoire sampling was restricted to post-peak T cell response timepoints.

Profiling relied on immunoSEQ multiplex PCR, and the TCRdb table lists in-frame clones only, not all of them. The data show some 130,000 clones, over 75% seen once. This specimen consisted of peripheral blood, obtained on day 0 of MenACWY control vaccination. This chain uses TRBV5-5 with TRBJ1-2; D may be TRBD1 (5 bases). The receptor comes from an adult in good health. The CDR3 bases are TGTGCCAGCAGCTTTTCGGCGGGGGGTAACTATGGCTACACCTTC. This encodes CASSFSAGGNYGYTF.